This T cell receptor (beta chain) was recorded in a study of cytomegalovirus exposure and HLA in healthy donors. General study results and limits: A later look showed TCR association rates differing by HLA locus, highest for DRB1 and lowest for HLA-C.

This clone has a handful of counts. Antigen specificity is unknown. One end of the junction varies from germline; a read error may be responsible. The PCR made use of 60 Vbeta and 13 Jbeta primers. Authors' data handling: About 11 million of 70 million to 80 million unique TCR beta chains were shared, per a later count. Generated by immunoSEQ multiplex PCR, the TCRdb table keeps only in-frame clones and is missing some. That table is the source of V, J and clone size, and D and trimming were worked out from the DNA. The table includes 120,000 or so clones, over 60% detected once. Germline V gene sequence: CDR1 MDHEN, CDR2 SYDVKM. The CDR3 totals 16 residues.

Sequenced sample: PBMCs. This sequence originates from a man between 18 and 29 years old in good health and CMV-seronegative. The chain recombines TRBV28 with TRBJ2-1, with a possible D match to TRBD1 (5 bases). This CDR3 is CASTLPDTAGKNEQFF. The CDR3 region has the DNA TGTGCCAGCACTTTACCGGACACAGCAGGGAAAAATGAGCAGTTCTTC.